The clone carrying this TCR beta chain was observed a few times. What it binds is unknown. Patients had resection in Japan or China between about 2014 and 2018. The data are from a study of immune evolution from preneoplasia to lung adenocarcinoma. Across the study: HLA loss of heterozygosity: around 6.5% AIS, roughly 15% MIA, around 35% ADC, none AAH.

Study findings and constraints: Top clone frequencies peaked in normal lung, apparently declining through invasive adenocarcinoma. Clonality was highest in normal lung, lower in later-stage lesions apparently.

Per the germline V gene, CDR1 is SEHNR and CDR2 is FQNEAQ (reference sequence). J gave up 5 bases and V 1 base, and 4 bases lay outside the gene matches. The CDR3 spans 15 residues. Generated by immunoSEQ multiplex PCR, the TCRdb table keeps only in-frame clones and is missing some. The table includes roughly 8,300 clones, roughly four fifths detected once. This TCR derives from a person aged 50-70 years with lung adenocarcinoma. V is TRBV7-9 and J is TRBJ2-1, with 8 bases aligning to TRBD2. The sequenced sample was FFPE invasive lung adenocarcinoma tissue. The CDR3 is CASSLGTSGDNEQFF. The CDR3 region has the DNA TGTGCCAGCAGCTTAGGAACTAGCGGAGACAATGAGCAGTTCTTC.